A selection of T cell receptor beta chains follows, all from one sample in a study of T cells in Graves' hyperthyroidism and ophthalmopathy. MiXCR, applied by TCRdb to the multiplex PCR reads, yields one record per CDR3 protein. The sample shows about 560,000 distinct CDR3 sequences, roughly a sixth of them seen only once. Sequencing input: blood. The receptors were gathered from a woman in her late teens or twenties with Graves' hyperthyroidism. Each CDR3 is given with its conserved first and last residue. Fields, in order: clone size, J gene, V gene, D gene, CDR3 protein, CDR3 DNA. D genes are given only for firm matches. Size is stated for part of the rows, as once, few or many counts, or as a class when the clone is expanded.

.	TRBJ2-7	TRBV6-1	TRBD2	CASSPTTSGRQYF	TGTGCCAGCAGCCCCACTACTAGCGGGAGACAGTACTTC
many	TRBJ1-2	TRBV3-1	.	CASSQDLGSYGYTF	TGTGCCAGCAGCCAAGACCTGGGTTCCTATGGCTACACCTTC
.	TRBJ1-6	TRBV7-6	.	CASSLGGVYNSPLHF	TGTGCCAGCAGCTTAGGGGGCGTCTATAATTCACCCCTCCACTTT
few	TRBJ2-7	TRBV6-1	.	CASSEASRSLEQYF	TGTGCCAGCAGTGAAGCATCGAGATCACTCGAGCAGTACTTC
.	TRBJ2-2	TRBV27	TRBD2	CASSPLLTGTTPTGELFF	TGTGCCAGCAGTCCGCTCCTCACCGGGACTACCCCCACCGGGGAGCTGTTTTTT
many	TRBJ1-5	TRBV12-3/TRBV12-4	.	CASSFQGGNQPQHF	TGTGCCAGCAGTTTTCAGGGTGGCAATCAGCCCCAGCATTTT
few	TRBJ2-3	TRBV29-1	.	CSVERASQYF	TGCAGCGTTGAAAGGGCCTCGCAGTATTTT
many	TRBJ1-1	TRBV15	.	CATSRDRTEAFF	TGTGCCACCAGCAGAGATCGAACTGAAGCTTTCTTT
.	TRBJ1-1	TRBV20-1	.	CSARWGKGKTKAFF	TGCAGTGCTAGATGGGGGAAAGGGAAGACTAAAGCTTTCTTT
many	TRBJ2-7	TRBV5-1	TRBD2	CASSLGGDVLYEQYF	TGCGCCAGCAGCCTCGGGGGGGACGTCCTTTACGAGCAGTACTTC
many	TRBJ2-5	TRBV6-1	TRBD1	CASLTDRGDQETQYF	TGTGCCAGCCTGACGGACAGGGGGGACCAAGAGACCCAGTACTTC
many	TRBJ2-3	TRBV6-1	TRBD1	CASSEVWTGGVSTDTQYF	TGTGCCAGCAGTGAAGTGTGGACAGGGGGGGTTAGCACAGATACGCAGTATTTT
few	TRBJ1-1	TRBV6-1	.	CASSATTEGKAFF	TGTGCCAGCAGTGCTACGACGGAAGGTAAAGCTTTCTTT
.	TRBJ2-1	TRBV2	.	CASSTRYNEQFF	TGTGCCAGCAGCACTAGGTACAATGAGCAGTTCTTC
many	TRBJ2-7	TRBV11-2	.	CASSSFSGTYEQYF	TGTGCCAGCAGCTCCTTTTCGGGAACCTACGAGCAGTACTTC
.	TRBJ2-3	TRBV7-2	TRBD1	CASRPGQGGTDTQYF	TGTGCCAGCAGACCCGGACAGGGAGGCACAGATACGCAGTATTTT
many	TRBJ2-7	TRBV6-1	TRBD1	CASRPTGTGRGEQYF	TGTGCCAGCAGACCAACCGGGACAGGGAGAGGCGAGCAGTACTTC
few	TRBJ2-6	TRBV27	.	CASSLMKKSSGANVLTF	TGTGCCAGCAGTTTAATGAAGAAAAGCTCTGGGGCCAACGTCCTGACTTTC
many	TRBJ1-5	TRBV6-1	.	CASRLKQEGNQPQHF	TGTGCCAGCAGATTAAAGCAGGAGGGTAATCAGCCCCAGCATTTT
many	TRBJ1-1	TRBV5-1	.	CASSLLSQRTEAFF	TGCGCCAGCAGCTTGTTATCCCAGCGGACTGAAGCTTTCTTT
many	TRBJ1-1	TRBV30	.	CASSDHLMNTEAFF	TGTGCCTCCTCTGACCATCTCATGAACACTGAAGCTTTCTTT
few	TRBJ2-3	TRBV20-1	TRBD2	CSAIGSGGTDTQYF	TGCAGTGCTATAGGTAGCGGGGGCACAGATACGCAGTATTTT
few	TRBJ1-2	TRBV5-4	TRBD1	CASSRTGSGYTF	TGTGCCAGCAGTCGGACAGGGTCCGGCTACACCTTC
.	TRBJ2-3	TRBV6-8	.	CASSTELDTQYF	TGTGCCAGCAGTACGGAGCTAGATACGCAGTATTTT
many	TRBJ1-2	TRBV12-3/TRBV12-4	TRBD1	CASSLGQTYTF	TGTGCCAGCAGTCTGGGACAGACCTACACCTTC
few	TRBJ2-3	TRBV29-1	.	CSVEGRAQDTQYF	TGCAGCGTTGAAGGGAGGGCGCAAGATACGCAGTATTTT
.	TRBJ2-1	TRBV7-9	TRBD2	CASSLLKLAGVGEQFF	TGTGCCAGCAGCTTATTGAAACTAGCGGGAGTAGGTGAGCAGTTCTTC
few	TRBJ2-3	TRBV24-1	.	CATSSFVGDADTQYF	TGTGCCACCAGTTCTTTCGTGGGAGATGCAGATACGCAGTATTTT
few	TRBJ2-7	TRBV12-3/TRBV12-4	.	CASTLGSHSSYEQYF	TGTGCCAGCACCCTGGGTTCCCACAGCTCCTACGAGCAGTACTTC
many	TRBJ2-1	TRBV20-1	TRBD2	CSASGRANYEQFF	TGCAGTGCTAGCGGGAGGGCCAATTATGAGCAGTTCTTC
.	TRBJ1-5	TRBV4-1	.	CASSQEGARGEQPQHF	TGCGCCAGCAGCCAAGAAGGGGCCAGGGGAGAGCAGCCCCAGCATTTT
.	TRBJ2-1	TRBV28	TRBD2	CASSPGGSQNEQFF	TGTGCCAGCAGCCCGGGCGGGAGCCAAAATGAGCAGTTCTTC
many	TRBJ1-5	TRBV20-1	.	CSARAGKIQPQHF	TGCAGTGCTAGGGCAGGTAAGATCCAGCCCCAGCATTTT
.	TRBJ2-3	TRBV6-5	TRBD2	CASSLLAGGHSDTQYF	TGTGCCAGCAGCTTACTAGCGGGGGGGCATTCGGATACGCAGTATTTT
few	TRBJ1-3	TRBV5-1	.	CASRAGTGNTIYF	TGCGCCAGCAGGGCCGGGACTGGAAACACCATATATTTT
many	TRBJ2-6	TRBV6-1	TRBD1	CASRKWTGRANVLTF	TGTGCCAGCAGGAAATGGACAGGGCGGGCCAACGTCCTGACTTTC
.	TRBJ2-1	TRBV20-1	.	CSARELTGIDEQFF	TGCAGTGCTAGAGAATTGACAGGTATCGATGAGCAGTTCTTC
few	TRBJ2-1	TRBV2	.	CASSARDSYVGNEQFF	TGTGCCAGCAGTGCCCGGGACTCGTACGTCGGCAATGAGCAGTTCTTC
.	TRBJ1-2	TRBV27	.	CASTTARGYGYTF	TGTGCCAGCACCACGGCCCGGGGCTATGGCTACACCTTC
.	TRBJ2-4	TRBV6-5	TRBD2	CASSYSGVAGGLAKNIQYF	TGTGCCAGCAGTTACTCCGGGGTAGCGGGGGGACTAGCCAAAAACATTCAGTACTTC
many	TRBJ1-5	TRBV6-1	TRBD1	CASRGDRESQPQHF	TGTGCCAGCAGGGGAGACAGGGAATCTCAGCCCCAGCATTTT
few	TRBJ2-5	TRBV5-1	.	CASSLRQSGKTQYF	TGCGCCAGCAGCTTACGACAGTCCGGGAAGACCCAGTACTTC
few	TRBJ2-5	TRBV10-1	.	CASKERDTQETQYF	TGCGCCAGCAAAGAGCGGGACACACAAGAGACCCAGTACTTC
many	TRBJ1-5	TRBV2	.	CASSVLGHLSNQPQHF	TGTGCCAGCAGTGTGTTGGGACACCTCAGCAATCAGCCCCAGCATTTT
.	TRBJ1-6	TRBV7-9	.	CASSLFRGTGLTSPLHF	TGTGCCAGCAGCTTATTTAGAGGCACAGGGTTGACTTCACCCCTCCACTTT
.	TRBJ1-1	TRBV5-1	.	CASSLSRGNTEAFF	TGCGCCAGCAGCTTGAGCAGGGGGAACACTGAAGCTTTCTTT
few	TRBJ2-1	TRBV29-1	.	CSVEDFEGSNEQFF	TGCAGCGTTGAAGATTTTGAGGGATCCAATGAGCAGTTCTTC
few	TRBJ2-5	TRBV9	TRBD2	CASSITSVQETQYF	TGTGCCAGCAGCATAACTAGCGTTCAAGAGACCCAGTACTTC
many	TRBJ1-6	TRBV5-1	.	CASSLATAGESPLHF	TGCGCCAGCAGCTTGGCCACAGCAGGGGAGTCACCCCTCCACTTT
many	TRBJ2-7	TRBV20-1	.	CSARGLGKGAYEQYF	TGCAGTGCCCGCGGCCTGGGCAAGGGGGCCTACGAGCAGTACTTC
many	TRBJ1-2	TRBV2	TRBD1	CASTGTAYGYTF	TGTGCCAGCACCGGGACAGCTTATGGCTACACCTTC